The 28 T cell receptor beta chains below come from one sample, sequenced in a study of STAT5B mutations in CD4+ large granular lymphocyte leukemia. Sequencing was performed with immunoSEQ multiplex PCR; in TCRdb, only in-frame clones are kept and a portion is missing. Of around 24,000 clones detected, 60% to 80% appear once; the ten largest clones hold 7.5% to 10%. Sequencing input: CD4+ T cells from blood buffy coats. These receptors came from a human donor in good health.

The rearrangement uses TRBV2 and TRBJ2-3; no reliable D call. Germline loops: CDR1 SNHLY, CDR2 FYNNEI. The CDR3 covers 15 residues. Trimming stripped 3 bases from V and 2 bases from J, with 12 bases between. CDR3: CASSEQAIPTDTQYF. In nucleotides, the CDR3 is TGTGCCAGCAGTGAGCAGGCAATTCCCACAGATACGCAGTATTTT. The full variable domain, completed using reference TRBV2 and TRBJ2-3, is EPEVTQTPSHQVTQMGQEVILRCVPISNHLYFYWYRQILGQKVEFLVSFYNNEISEKSEIFDDQFSVERPDGSNFTLKIRSTKLEDSAMYFCASSEQAIPTDTQYFGPGTRLTVL.

In its sample, this clone was seen a few times. The rearrangement uses TRBV10-1 and TRBJ2-7, with D unclear. The CDR3 contains 13 residues. Trimming pared 3 bases from V and 5 bases from J, leaving 11 bases between. The germline V gene has CDR1 WNHNN and CDR2 SYGVQD (reference sequence). The CDR3 loop is CASSDGDWDEQYF. The CDR3, as DNA: TGCGCCAGCAGTGATGGGGATTGGGACGAGCAGTACTTC.

This clone has only a few counts. The rearrangement joins TRBV4-1 to TRBJ2-1; possibly TRBD1 for D (6 bases). Germline V gene data show CDR1 as MGHRA and CDR2 as YSYEKL. V gave up 3 bases and J gave up 8 bases, with 32 bases separating them. This CDR3 comprises 20 residues. CDR3 coding DNA: TGCGCCAGCAGCCAGATCTTTAGGACCCCGGACAGTCCCTCAAACGATGAGCAGTTCTTC. Its translation: CASSQIFRTPDSPSNDEQFF.

V gene TRBV28 combines with J gene TRBJ1-1; the D is unclear. This CDR3 contains 12 residues. The germline CDR1 and CDR2 sequences are MDHEN and SYDVKM. Trimming pared 6 bases from V and 2 bases from J, leaving 7 bases between. CDR3 loop: CASSLSNTEAFF. The CDR3 DNA follows: TGTGCCAGCAGCCTCAGCAACACTGAAGCTTTCTTT.

This sequence joins TRBV28 and TRBJ1-2; 8 bases map to TRBD1. Germline CDR1 MDHEN, CDR2 SYDVKM. This CDR3 has 17 residues. V gave up 6 bases and J gave up 4 bases; unmatched junction bases: 16. CDR3 in amino acids: CASRILGQGFTVYGYTF. Here the CDR3 DNA reads TGTGCCAGCAGAATCCTTGGACAGGGCTTTACGGTCTATGGCTACACCTTC.

Written as DNA, the CDR3 is TGTGCCACAGTCAGGGGAGAGACCCAGTACTTC. Protein: CATVRGETQYF. This sequence joins TRBV28 and TRBJ2-5, with D possibly TRBD1 on 6 matching bases. Trimming took 10 bases from V and 4 from J, leaving 10 bases between them. From germline, CDR1 is MDHEN and CDR2 SYDVKM. This CDR3 spans 11 amino acids.

V usage is TRBV15 and J usage is TRBJ2-7; 8 nucleotides match TRBD1. Looked up from germline, CDR1 is LNHNV and CDR2 is YYDKDF (reference sequence). The CDR3 sequence is 14 residues long. V lost 3 bases and J lost 3; bases outside the gene matches: 4. The CDR3 DNA sequence: TGTGCCACCAGCAGCCGGGACAGGAGCTACGAGCAGTACGTC. This translates into CATSSRDRSYEQYV.

Only one count was recorded for this clone. The chain has TRBV15 and TRBJ2-7; the D gene could be TRBD1 or TRBD2 (5 bases each). The CDR3 sequence is 15 residues long. Germline V gene sequence: CDR1 LNHNV, CDR2 YYDKDF (reference sequence). V lost 1 base and J lost 2, with 12 bases in between. The CDR3 reads CATSRVGDLAYEQYF. As DNA, the CDR3 is TGTGCCACCAGCAGAGTGGGGGACCTAGCCTACGAGCAGTACTTC.

This clone was picked up a small number of times. The chain is built from TRBV5-6 and TRBJ1-2; D may be TRBD1 (5 bases). Trimming pared 2 bases from V and 4 bases from J, leaving 9 bases between. The CDR3 consists of 13 residues. Germline V gene lookup returns CDR1 SGHDT and CDR2 YYEEEE. This CDR3 reads CASSLQASYGYTF. The CDR3 region has the DNA TGTGCCAGCAGCTTACAGGCCTCCTATGGCTACACCTTC.

The V and J genes are TRBV2 and TRBJ2-7; no clear D. Germline V CDR1 and CDR2: SNHLY, FYNNEI. This CDR3 comprises 18 residues. V lost 4 bases and J 0 bases, leaving 22 bases between the germline ends. Written as DNA, the CDR3 is TGTGCCAGCAGTGTCCCCCCGAGCTCCCCTCTCAGCTCCTACGAGCAGTACTTC. This encodes CASSVPPSSPLSSYEQYF.

V is TRBV7-8 and J is TRBJ2-1; possibly TRBD1 for D (5 bases). The CDR3 consists of 16 residues. The germline CDR1 and CDR2 sequences are SGHVS and FQNEAQ. The V and J ends lost 7 bases and 3 bases respectively, with 19 bases between them. The CDR3 nucleotides are TGTGCCAGCACCAAAAACCAGGGCATTAGCTACAATGAGCAGTTCTTC. Translated: CASTKNQGISYNEQFF.

The rearrangement joins TRBV5-5 to TRBJ2-3; 15 bases match TRBD2. Unmatched junction bases numbered 3, after V lost 4 bases and J lost 3 bases. This CDR3 has 16 amino acids. Germline V CDR1 and CDR2: SGHKS, YYEKEE (reference sequence). CDR3: CASSLGLAGGTDTQYF. The CDR3 DNA is TGTGCCAGCAGCCTCGGACTAGCGGGGGGGACAGATACGCAGTATTTT.

This rearrangement joins TRBV7-2 to TRBJ2-3; 9 bases fit TRBD1. The germline CDR1 and CDR2 sequences are SGHTA and FQGNSA. The CDR3 has 14 amino acids. Unmatched junction bases numbered 4, after V lost 6 bases and J lost 3 bases. CDR3 sequence (DNA): TGTGCCAGCAGTCCGGACAGGGGTACAGATACGCAGTATTTT. This sequence encodes CASSPDRGTDTQYF.

The gene calls are TRBV28 and TRBJ1-5, with D possibly TRBD1 on 5 matching bases. Trimming took off 2 bases at V and 1 base at J, with 15 bases between the two ends. CDR3 length: 17 residues. The V gene's germline CDR1 is MDHEN and CDR2 SYDVKM. CDR3 residues: CASSLLFGAGSNQPQHF. The CDR3 region has the DNA TGTGCCAGCAGTTTACTTTTCGGGGCTGGAAGCAATCAGCCCCAGCATTTT.

The chain has TRBV18 and TRBJ1-4; no firm D call. The CDR3 has 16 amino acids. Germline V gene data show CDR1 as KGHSH and CDR2 as LQKENI. V was shortened by 0 bases and J by 3 bases, with 11 bases between the two germline ends. CDR3 coding DNA: TGTGCCAGCTCACCACCGCGAGGGCTGGCTAATGAAAAACTGTTTTTT. It yields the protein CASSPPRGLANEKLFF.

This chain uses TRBV28 with TRBJ1-5, with D perhaps TRBD1 (6 bases). Germline V lookup: CDR1 MDHEN, CDR2 SYDVKM. This CDR3 has 15 amino acids. Trimming left V 2 bases short and J 5 bases short, with 13 bases between. The CDR3 coding sequence is TGTGCCAGCAGTTTACAGTCCCCAGGGGATCAGCCCCAGCATTTT. Encoded protein: CASSLQSPGDQPQHF. Full variable domain (outside the CDR3, taken from reference TRBV28 and TRBJ1-5): DVKVTQSSRYLVKRTGEKVFLECVQDMDHENMFWYRQDPGLGLRLIYFSYDVKMKEKGDIPEGYSVSREKKERFSLILESASTNQTSMYLCASSLQSPGDQPQHFGDGTRLSIL.

This clone was found once. The chain uses TRBV27 and TRBJ2-1, with 13 bases lining up with TRBD2. This CDR3 region has 16 residues. CDR1 is MNHEY and CDR2 is SMNVEV in the germline V gene (reference sequence). V shed 0 bases and J 9 bases; nucleotides not matched to a gene: 5. The CDR3 loop is CASSLSGTSGNGEQFF. DNA for the CDR3: TGTGCCAGCAGTTTATCGGGGACTAGCGGGAACGGTGAGCAGTTCTTC.

The CDR3 coding sequence is TGTGCCAGCAGTGAGTTCCAGGGGGCTCTGGGACAGCCCCAGCATTTT. It translates to CASSEFQGALGQPQHF. The V call is TRBV6-1, the J call TRBJ1-5, with 8 positions matching TRBD1. CDR3 length: 16 residues. J gave up 7 bases and V 3 bases, and 11 bases lay outside the gene matches. The germline CDR1 and CDR2 sequences are MNHNS and SASEGT.

The chain has TRBV27 and TRBJ1-2; D call uncertain. There are 14 residues in the CDR3. Trimming cost V 10 bases and J 2 bases, with 17 bases left between them. Germline V CDR1 and CDR2: MNHEY, SMNVEV (reference sequence). As DNA, the CDR3 is TGTGCCACCCACTCGCCGTCGCGGAACTATGGCTACACCTTC. Its translation: CATHSPSRNYGYTF.

This clone was observed a handful of times. J is TRBJ2-3 and V is TRBV7-2; D is undetermined. V was shortened by 2 bases and J by 7 bases, with 4 bases between the two germline ends. Germline V gene data show CDR1 as SGHTA and CDR2 as FQGNSA. This CDR3 comprises 11 residues. CDR3 sequence reads: CASSLRNTQYF. The CDR3 region has the DNA TGTGCCAGCAGCTTACGGAATACGCAGTATTTT.

This sequence joins TRBV19 and TRBJ2-3; D unresolved. The CDR3 consists of 13 residues. In germline, CDR1 is LNHDA, CDR2 SQIVND (reference sequence). Trimming shortened V by 3 bases and J by 1 base, and 5 bases separated the two germline ends. CDR3 sequence: CASSMSGTDTQYF. For the CDR3, the DNA is TGTGCCAGTAGTATGTCTGGCACAGATACGCAGTATTTT.

V and J are TRBV6-5 and TRBJ2-2, with D perhaps TRBD1 (6 bases). This CDR3 has 13 residues. V was clipped by 7 bases and J by 4 bases, with 10 bases between them. The germline V gene encodes CDR1 MNHEY and CDR2 SVGAGI. The CDR3 DNA is TGTGCCAGCAAGACAGGATCCACCGGGGAGCTGTTTTTT. Its protein product is CASKTGSTGELFF.

This chain links TRBV6-4 with TRBJ2-3, with D tentatively TRBD2 (6 bases). Germline CDR1 and CDR2: MRHNA and SNTAGT. The CDR3 sequence is 16 residues long. Between the trimmed V and J ends, which lost 2 bases and 0 bases, there was a span of 12 bases. CDR3 DNA: TGTGCCAGCAGTGACGTGGCGGGGCGAAGCACAGATACGCAGTATTTT. Translation gives CASSDVAGRSTDTQYF.

V gene TRBV20-1 combines with J gene TRBJ2-5; TRBD2 agrees at 7 bases. The end of the DNA is better explained by TRBJ2-7, so the J call may be wrong. The germline CDR1 and CDR2 sequences are DFQATT and SNEGSKA (reference sequence). There are 10 residues in the CDR3. CDR3 DNA: TGCAGTGCTGGCGGGGGCGAGCAGTACTTC. This encodes CSAGGGEQYF.

The chain joins TRBV29-1 to TRBJ1-1; D gene ambiguous. Trimming took 6 bases from V and 2 from J, leaving 16 bases between them. Germline V gene sequence: CDR1 SQVTM, CDR2 ANQGSEA. The CDR3 extends over 14 amino acids. The CDR3 DNA reads as TGCAGCGTCAACCCAGCGAGGGATAACACTGAAGCTTTCTTT. Amino acids: CSVNPARDNTEAFF.

The rearrangement uses TRBV7-2 and TRBJ2-7, with 10 bases that match TRBD1. The CDR3 totals 15 residues. The trim removed 4 bases at V and 6 bases at J, leaving 9 bases unmatched. Per the germline V gene, CDR1 is SGHTA and CDR2 is FQGNSA. The CDR3 here is CASSSSPDRGAEQYV. The CDR3 coding sequence is TGTGCCAGCAGCTCCTCACCGGACAGGGGGGCCGAGCAGTACGTC.

A few counts support this clone. The chain joins TRBV7-3 to TRBJ2-6; possible D gene TRBD2, 5 bases. Trimming removed 1 base at V and 0 bases at J, with 13 bases between. The CDR3 is made up of 18 amino acids. Germline CDR1 reads SGHTA; CDR2 reads FQGTGA. DNA of the CDR3: TGTGCCAGCAGCTTAAGGTCGTTAGCGTTCTCTGGGGCCAACGTCCTGACTTTC. Protein sequence: CASSLRSLAFSGANVLTF. Full variable domain (rest looked up from reference TRBV7-3 and TRBJ2-6): GAGVSQTPSNKVTEKGKYVELRCDPISGHTALYWYRQSLGQGPEFLIYFQGTGAADDSGLPNDRFFAVRPEGSVSTLKIQRTERGDSAVYLCASSLRSLAFSGANVLTFGAGSRLTVL.

This clone was seen just once. The V gene is TRBV14, the J gene TRBJ2-4; TRBD1 aligns across 8 bases. This CDR3 has 13 amino acids. CDR1 is SGHDN and CDR2 is FVKESK in the germline V gene. With 6 bases clipped from V and 8 bases from J, the junction kept 6 bases outside the gene matches. The CDR3, as DNA: TGTGCCAGCAGGTGGACAGGGTCGGACATTCAGTACTTC. Translated, it gives CASRWTGSDIQYF.